The 19 T cell receptor beta chains reported below all come from one sample, sequenced in a study of blood T cells in healthy people across ages. Through a sample-barcoded 5' primer and a J-beta primer mix, a second PCR was run for about 6 to 11 cycles. TCRdb reprocessed the 5' RACE reads via MiXCR and lists one record per CDR3 protein. The sample lists about 1,500,000 distinct CDR3 sequences; 28% were seen once. The sample taken for sequencing was blood. The receptors derive from a woman aged 30 to 39 in good health.

This clonotype has more than one count but fewer than ten. The rearrangement uses TRBV20-1 and TRBJ1-1, with D tentatively TRBD1 (6 bases). Germline V gene sequence: CDR1 DFQATT, CDR2 SNEGSKA (reference sequence). This CDR3 comprises 14 residues. With 2 bases removed from V and 1 base from J, the gap between germline ends came to 11 bases. CDR3 protein: CSARLGAPNTEAFF. The CDR3 DNA sequence: TGCAGTGCTAGATTGGGGGCTCCGAACACTGAAGCTTTCTTT.

This clonotype came up a few times. The chain combines TRBV7-2 with TRBJ2-1; 7 nucleotides line up with TRBD2. V gave up 1 base and J gave up 4 bases; unmatched junction bases: 7. The CDR3 has 16 amino acids. Germline CDR1 reads SGHTA; CDR2 reads FQGNSA. CDR3 DNA sequence: TGTGCCAGCAGCTTAGGTGCGCGGGGGAGATACAATGAGCAGTTCTTC. It yields the protein CASSLGARGRYNEQFF.

This clonotype was detected only a few times. The junction departs from the called germline gene at one end, perhaps through a read error. The genes are TRBV3-1 and TRBJ2-4; D possibly corresponds to TRBD1 (6 bases). Germline-derived CDR1 and CDR2 are LGHDT and YNNKEL (reference sequence). The CDR3 runs to 13 residues. CDR3 DNA: TGTGCCAGCGGCCAACAGGGCAGGAGAGAGCAGTACTTC. This sequence encodes CASGQQGRREQYF.

CDR3 protein: CATSDLGGRQGKVTDTQYF. The DNA of the CDR3 is TGTGCCACCAGTGATTTGGGGGGCCGACAGGGAAAGGTGACAGATACGCAGTATTTT. The chain employs TRBV24-1 and TRBJ2-3, with 7 nucleotides matching TRBD1. V gave up 0 bases and J gave up 3 bases; unmatched junction bases: 14. The germline V gene encodes CDR1 KGHDR and CDR2 SFDVKD. This CDR3 spans 19 amino acids.

The CDR3 spells CASVRRGSYNEQFF. CDR3 coding DNA: TGTGCCAGCGTCCGGCGGGGGAGTTACAATGAGCAGTTCTTC. V and J are TRBV12-3 or TRBV12-4 and TRBJ2-1, with 7 bases fitting TRBD2. This CDR3 is built from 14 residues. V shed 8 bases and J 4 bases; nucleotides not matched to a gene: 8.

V is TRBV20-1 and J is TRBJ2-7; TRBD1 or TRBD2 may be the D gene (5 bases each). This CDR3 region has 13 residues. Per germline, CDR1 DFQATT and CDR2 SNEGSKA (reference sequence). The V end was cut by 3 bases, the J end by 0 bases, with 9 bases between. CDR3 protein: CSASRGTSYEQYF. The CDR3 region has the DNA TGCAGTGCTAGTCGAGGGACCTCCTACGAGCAGTACTTC.

The V and J genes are TRBV6-5 and TRBJ1-2; D may be TRBD1 (5 bases). The CDR3 totals 12 residues. CDR1 is MNHEY and CDR2 is SVGAGI in the germline V gene. V was shortened by 5 bases and J by 12 bases, with 16 bases between the two germline ends. The DNA of the CDR3 is TGTGCCAGCAGTCGGGAGGGGTCCCTCCACACCTTC. Its protein product is CASSREGSLHTF.

The rearrangement joins TRBV27 to TRBJ1-2; the D gene is possibly TRBD1 (6 bases). The V end was cut by 5 bases, the J end by 8 bases, with 18 bases between. The CDR3 sequence is 14 residues long. Per germline, CDR1 MNHEY and CDR2 SMNVEV (reference sequence). Written as DNA, the CDR3 is TGTGCCAGCAGTGTTTTGGGCAGGGGATACGGCTACACCTTC. Its protein product is CASSVLGRGYGYTF.

As for this clonotype: One end of the junction varies from germline; a read error may be responsible. The CDR3 is CASNTQYYNERFF. CDR3 DNA: TGTGCCAGCAATACCCAGTATTACAATGAGCGGTTCTTC. The genes are TRBV6-1 and TRBJ2-1; D is ambiguous. Germline CDR1 MNHNS, CDR2 SASEGT. The CDR3 is 13 amino acids.

Many counts were recorded for this clonotype. The chain combines TRBV27 with TRBJ2-5; TRBD1 is a possible D gene (5 bases). Germline lookup yields CDR1 MNHEY and CDR2 SMNVEV (reference sequence). The CDR3 is 16 amino acids. Trimming left V 0 bases short and J 5 bases short, with 16 bases between. The CDR3 nucleotides read TGTGCCAGCAGTTTATCGGGGTTGACAGAGAGGGAGACCCAGTACTTC. This encodes CASSLSGLTERETQYF.

This clonotype was seen a handful of times. This chain joins TRBV20-1 and TRBJ2-1; 11 nucleotides agree with TRBD2. The CDR3 contains 15 residues. The ends lost 6 bases at V and 5 bases at J; junction bases unmatched: 9. Germline V gene data show CDR1 as DFQATT and CDR2 as SNEGSKA (reference sequence). The CDR3 protein is CSAKNSGRAHNEQFF. The CDR3 coding sequence is TGCAGTGCCAAGAATAGCGGGAGGGCCCACAATGAGCAGTTCTTC.

The chain uses TRBV5-1 and TRBJ2-7, with a possible D match to TRBD2 (5 bases). This CDR3 is 14 amino acids long. Germline CDR1 is SGHRS and CDR2 is YFSETQ. Trimming shortened V by 0 bases and J by 7 bases, and 14 bases separated the two germline ends. The CDR3 coding sequence is TGCGCCAGCAGCTTGGAAACATTAACGGGAGAGCAGTACTTC. Its translation is CASSLETLTGEQYF.

This clonotype has at least ten counts. The rearrangement links TRBV7-2 to TRBJ2-1, with a weak D call TRBD2 (5 bases). From germline, CDR1 is SGHTA and CDR2 FQGNSA. The CDR3 loop spans 15 amino acids. Trimming stripped 4 bases from V and 3 bases from J, with 13 bases between. The CDR3 bases are TGTGCCAGCAGCTCATCTGCCGGGAACTACAATGAGCAGTTCTTC. Translating it yields CASSSSAGNYNEQFF.

The gene calls are TRBV5-6 and TRBJ1-2; a possible D gene is TRBD1 (5 bases). Germline V gives CDR1 SGHDT, CDR2 YYEEEE. The CDR3 sequence is 14 residues long. Between the trimmed V and J ends, which lost 1 base and 8 bases, there was a span of 15 bases. This CDR3 is CASSLWGPGSGYTF. The CDR3 region has the DNA TGTGCCAGCAGCTTGTGGGGCCCCGGGTCAGGCTACACCTTC.

The rearrangement links TRBV12-5 to TRBJ2-7; D perhaps matches TRBD2 (5 bases). V was pared by 3 bases and J by 0 bases, with 12 bases between. The CDR3 totals 15 residues. CDR1 and CDR2 from the germline V gene are LGHNT and FRNRAP. CDR3 in amino acids: CASGFEAANSYEQYF. The DNA for the CDR3 is TGTGCTAGTGGTTTCGAAGCGGCAAACTCCTACGAGCAGTACTTC.

This clonotype has more than one count but fewer than ten. The CDR3 reads CASSQVAATYEQYF. The CDR3 coding sequence is TGTGCCAGCAGCCAAGTGGCAGCTACCTACGAGCAGTACTTC. The chain couples TRBV4-2 to TRBJ2-7; D is uncertain. Germline V lookup: CDR1 LGHNA, CDR2 YNFKEQ. The CDR3 is 14 amino acids. V lost 1 base to trimming and J lost 2 bases, with 9 bases between them.

This chain joins TRBV5-5 and TRBJ1-5, with D maybe TRBD1 (6 bases). The V gene's germline CDR1 is SGHKS and CDR2 YYEKEE (reference sequence). The CDR3 runs 15 residues. V lost 4 bases, J lost 5 bases, and 16 bases lay in between. The DNA for the CDR3 is TGTGCCAGCAGCGGTGGGACGGGGGCAGATCAGCCCCAGCATTTT. Amino acid sequence: CASSGGTGADQPQHF.

The chain couples TRBV11-2 to TRBJ2-7; 7 bases agree with TRBD2. The V gene's germline CDR1 is SGHAT and CDR2 FQNNGV. This CDR3 has 17 amino acids. Trimming took 0 bases from V and 1 from J; bases not matched to a gene: 9. DNA for the CDR3: TGTGCCAGCAGCTTAGAACGCCGGAGCGGGAAGTCCTACGAGCAGTACTTC. This translates into CASSLERRSGKSYEQYF.

CDR3 in amino acids: CASSLGQVSSTDTQYF. Here the CDR3 DNA reads TGTGCCAGCAGTTTGGGGCAGGTATCGAGCACAGATACGCAGTATTTT. V usage is TRBV27 and J usage is TRBJ2-3, with D possibly matching TRBD1 (5 bases). The V gene lost 3 bases and the J gene lost 0 bases, with 13 bases spanning the gap. Germline V gives CDR1 MNHEY, CDR2 SMNVEV (reference sequence). The CDR3 runs to 16 residues.